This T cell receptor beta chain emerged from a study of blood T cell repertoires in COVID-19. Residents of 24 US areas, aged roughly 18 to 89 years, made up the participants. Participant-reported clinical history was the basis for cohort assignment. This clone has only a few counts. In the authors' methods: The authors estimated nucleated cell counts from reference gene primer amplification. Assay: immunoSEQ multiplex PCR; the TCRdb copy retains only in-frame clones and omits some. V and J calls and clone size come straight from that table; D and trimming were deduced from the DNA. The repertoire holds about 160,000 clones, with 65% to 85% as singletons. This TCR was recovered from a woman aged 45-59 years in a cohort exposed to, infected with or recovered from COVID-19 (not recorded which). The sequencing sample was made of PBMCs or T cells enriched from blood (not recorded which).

The CDR3 nucleotides are TGTGCCAGCAGACAGGGTAATGAAAAACTGTTTTTT. Residues: CASRQGNEKLFF. The chain employs TRBV28 and TRBJ1-4, with D perhaps TRBD1 (6 bases). Germline V gives CDR1 MDHEN, CDR2 SYDVKM. The CDR3 is 12 residues long. V was trimmed by 6 bases and J by 4 bases, leaving 6 bases between them. Full variable domain (missing parts from reference TRBV28 and TRBJ1-4): DVKVTQSSRYLVKRTGEKVFLECVQDMDHENMFWYRQDPGLGLRLIYFSYDVKMKEKGDIPEGYSVSREKKERFSLILESASTNQTSMYLCASRQGNEKLFFGSGTQLSVL.